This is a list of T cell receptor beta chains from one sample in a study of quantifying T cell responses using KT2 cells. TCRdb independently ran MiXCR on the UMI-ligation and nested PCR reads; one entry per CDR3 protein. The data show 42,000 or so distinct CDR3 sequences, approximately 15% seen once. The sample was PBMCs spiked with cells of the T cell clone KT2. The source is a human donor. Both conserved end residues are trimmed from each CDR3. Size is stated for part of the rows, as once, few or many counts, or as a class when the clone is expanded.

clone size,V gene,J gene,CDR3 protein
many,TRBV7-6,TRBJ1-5,ASSFGRLQPQH
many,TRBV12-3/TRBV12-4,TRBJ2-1,ASSRDRGITDEQF
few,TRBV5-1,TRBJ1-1,ASSLDRLTSGGTEAF
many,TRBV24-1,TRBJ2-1,ATGLAGGPKIDEQF
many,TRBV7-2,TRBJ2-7,ASSHGTISYEQY
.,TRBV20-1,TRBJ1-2,SVNLGPRGSNYGYT
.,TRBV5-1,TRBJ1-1,ASSLGPGGDEAF
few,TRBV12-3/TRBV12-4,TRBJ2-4,ASSPGEGENIQY
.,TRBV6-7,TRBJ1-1,ASSPLGFPEAF
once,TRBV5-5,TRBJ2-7,ASSLGPTSYEQY
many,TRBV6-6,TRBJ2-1,ASRPLGEASYNEQF
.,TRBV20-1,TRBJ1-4,SAPDRGRTNEKLF
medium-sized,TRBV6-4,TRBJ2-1,ASSDSTGGNEQF
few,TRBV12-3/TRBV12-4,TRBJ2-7,ASRPRDRGSHEQY
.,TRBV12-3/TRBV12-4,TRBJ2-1,ASSPQPGGARDEQF